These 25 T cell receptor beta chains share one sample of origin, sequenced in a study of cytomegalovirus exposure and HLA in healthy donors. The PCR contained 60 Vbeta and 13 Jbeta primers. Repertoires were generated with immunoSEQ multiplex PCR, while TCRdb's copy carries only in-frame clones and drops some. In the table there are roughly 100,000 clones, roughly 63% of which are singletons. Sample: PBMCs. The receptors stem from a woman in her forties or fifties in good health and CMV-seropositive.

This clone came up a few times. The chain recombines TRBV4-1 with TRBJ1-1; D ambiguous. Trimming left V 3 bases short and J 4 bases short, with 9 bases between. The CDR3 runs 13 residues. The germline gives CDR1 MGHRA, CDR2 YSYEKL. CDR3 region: CASSQSLGTEAFF. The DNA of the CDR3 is TGCGCCAGCAGCCAGTCTCTAGGCACTGAAGCTTTCTTT.

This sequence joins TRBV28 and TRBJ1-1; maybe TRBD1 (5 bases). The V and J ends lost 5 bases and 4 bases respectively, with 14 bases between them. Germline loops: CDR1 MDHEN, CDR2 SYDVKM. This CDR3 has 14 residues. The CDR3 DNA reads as TGTGCCAGCAGTCTTACAGGAGTAGGCACTGAAGCTTTCTTT. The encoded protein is CASSLTGVGTEAFF.

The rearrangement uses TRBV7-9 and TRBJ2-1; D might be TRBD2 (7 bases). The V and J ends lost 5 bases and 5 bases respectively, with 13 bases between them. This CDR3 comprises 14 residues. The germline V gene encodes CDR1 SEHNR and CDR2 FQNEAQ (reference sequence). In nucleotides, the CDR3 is TGTGCCAGCAGCCTGGGGGGGGCGAACAATGAGCAGTTCTTC. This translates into CASSLGGANNEQFF.

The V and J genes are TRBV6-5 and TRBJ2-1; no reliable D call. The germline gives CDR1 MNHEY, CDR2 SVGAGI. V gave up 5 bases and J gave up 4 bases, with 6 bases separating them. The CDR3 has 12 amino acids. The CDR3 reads CASSQNYNEQFF. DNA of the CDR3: TGTGCCAGCAGTCAGAATTACAATGAGCAGTTCTTC.

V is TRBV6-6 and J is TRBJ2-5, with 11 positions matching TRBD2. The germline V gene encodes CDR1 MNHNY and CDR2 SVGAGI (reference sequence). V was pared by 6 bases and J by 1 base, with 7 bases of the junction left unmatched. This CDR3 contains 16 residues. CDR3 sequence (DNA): TGTGCCAGCAGACGTACTAGCGGGGGACTCCAAGAGACCCAGTACTTC. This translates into CASRRTSGGLQETQYF.

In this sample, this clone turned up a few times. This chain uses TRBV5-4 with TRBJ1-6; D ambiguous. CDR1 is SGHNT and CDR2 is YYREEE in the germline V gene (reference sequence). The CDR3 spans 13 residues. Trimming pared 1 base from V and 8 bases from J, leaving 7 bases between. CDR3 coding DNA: TGTGCCAGCAGCTTGAGCCCCGATTCACCCCTCCACTTT. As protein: CASSLSPDSPLHF.

The CDR3 nucleotides are TGTGCCAGCAATCCTCCGGGACAGTTGAACACTGAAGCTTTCTTT. Its translation: CASNPPGQLNTEAFF. The chain combines TRBV2 with TRBJ1-1; 7 nucleotides match TRBD1. In germline, CDR1 is SNHLY, CDR2 FYNNEI. The V and J ends lost 7 bases and 0 bases, in that order; junction bases with no gene match: 8. CDR3 length equals 15 residues.

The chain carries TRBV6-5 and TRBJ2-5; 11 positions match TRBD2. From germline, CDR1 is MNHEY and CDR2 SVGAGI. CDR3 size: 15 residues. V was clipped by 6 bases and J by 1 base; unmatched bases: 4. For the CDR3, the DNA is TGTGCCAGCAGCCTAGCGGGGGGAGGCCAAGAGACCCAGTACTTC. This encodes CASSLAGGGQETQYF.

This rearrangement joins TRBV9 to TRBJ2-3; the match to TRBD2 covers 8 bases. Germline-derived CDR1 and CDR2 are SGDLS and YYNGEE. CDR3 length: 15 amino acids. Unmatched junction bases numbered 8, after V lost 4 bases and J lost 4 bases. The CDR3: CASSTRGAGSDTQYF. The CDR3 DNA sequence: TGTGCCAGCAGCACGCGGGGGGCGGGGTCAGATACGCAGTATTTT.

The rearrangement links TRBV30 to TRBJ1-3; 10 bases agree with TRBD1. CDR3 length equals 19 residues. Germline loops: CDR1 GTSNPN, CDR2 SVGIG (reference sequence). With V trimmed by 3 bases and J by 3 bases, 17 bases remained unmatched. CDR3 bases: TGTGCCTGGAGGCTTGTACCTGGGACAGGGGTGTCCTATGGAAACACCATATATTTT. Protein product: CAWRLVPGTGVSYGNTIYF.

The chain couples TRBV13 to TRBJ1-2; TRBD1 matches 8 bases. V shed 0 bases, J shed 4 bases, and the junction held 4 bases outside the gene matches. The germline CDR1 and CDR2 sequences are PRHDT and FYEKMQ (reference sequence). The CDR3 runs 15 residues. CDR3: CASSLGDRATYGYTF. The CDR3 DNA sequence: TGTGCCAGCAGCTTAGGGGACAGGGCCACCTATGGCTACACCTTC.

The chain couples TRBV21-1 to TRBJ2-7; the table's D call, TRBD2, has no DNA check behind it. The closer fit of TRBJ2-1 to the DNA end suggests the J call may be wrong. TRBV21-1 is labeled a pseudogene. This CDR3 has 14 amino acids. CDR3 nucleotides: TGTGCCAGCAGCAATCGGACTACCTACAATGAGCAGTTCTTC. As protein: CASSNRTTYNEQFF.

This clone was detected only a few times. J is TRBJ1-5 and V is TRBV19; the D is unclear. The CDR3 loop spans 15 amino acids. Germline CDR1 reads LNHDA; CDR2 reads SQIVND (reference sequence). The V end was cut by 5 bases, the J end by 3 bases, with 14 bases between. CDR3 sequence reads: CASSPTRNNNQPQHF. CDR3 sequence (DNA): TGTGCCAGTAGTCCGACAAGGAATAACAATCAGCCCCAGCATTTT.

This CDR3 reads CASSLDTGFHFGTEAFF. CDR3 sequence (DNA): TGCGCCAGCAGCTTGGATACAGGGTTCCACTTCGGCACTGAAGCTTTCTTT. V gene TRBV5-1 combines with J gene TRBJ1-1; D possibly corresponds to TRBD1 (6 bases). The CDR3 has 17 residues. In germline, CDR1 is SGHRS, CDR2 YFSETQ. V was clipped by 0 bases and J by 4 bases, with 19 bases between them. The full variable domain, its missing parts supplied by reference TRBV5-1 and TRBJ1-1, is KAGVTQTPRYLIKTRGQQVTLSCSPISGHRSVSWYQQTPGQGLQFLFEYFSETQRNKGNFPGRFSGRQFSNSRSEMNVSTLELGDSALYLCASSLDTGFHFGTEAFFGQGTRLTVV.

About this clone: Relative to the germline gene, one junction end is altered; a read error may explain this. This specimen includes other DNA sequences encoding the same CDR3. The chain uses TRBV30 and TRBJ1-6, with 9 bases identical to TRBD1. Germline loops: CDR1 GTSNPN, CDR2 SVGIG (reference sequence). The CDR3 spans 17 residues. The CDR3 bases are TGTGCCTGGAGTGTGGCGGACAGGGGCGTTTATAATTCCCCCCTCCACTTT. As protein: CAWSVADRGVYNSPLHF.

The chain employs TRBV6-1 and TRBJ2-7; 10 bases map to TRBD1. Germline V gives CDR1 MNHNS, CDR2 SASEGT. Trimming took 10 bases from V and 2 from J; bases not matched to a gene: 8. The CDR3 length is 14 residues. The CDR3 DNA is TGTGCCACCCAAACGGGACAGGGGCCCTACGAGCAGTACTTC. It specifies CATQTGQGPYEQYF.

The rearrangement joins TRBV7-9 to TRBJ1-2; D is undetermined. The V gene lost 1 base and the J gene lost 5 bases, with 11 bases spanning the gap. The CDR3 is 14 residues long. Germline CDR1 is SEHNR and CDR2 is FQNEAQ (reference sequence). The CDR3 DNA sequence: TGTGCCAGCAGCTTAGGGTCAGAATTTTATGGCTACACCTTC. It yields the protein CASSLGSEFYGYTF.

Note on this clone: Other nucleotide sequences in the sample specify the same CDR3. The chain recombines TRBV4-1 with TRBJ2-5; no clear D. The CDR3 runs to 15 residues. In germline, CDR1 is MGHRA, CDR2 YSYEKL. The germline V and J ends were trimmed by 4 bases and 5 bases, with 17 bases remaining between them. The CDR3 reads CASSPEDSPRETQYF. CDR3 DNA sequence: TGCGCCAGCAGCCCAGAGGATAGCCCGCGGGAGACCCAGTACTTC.

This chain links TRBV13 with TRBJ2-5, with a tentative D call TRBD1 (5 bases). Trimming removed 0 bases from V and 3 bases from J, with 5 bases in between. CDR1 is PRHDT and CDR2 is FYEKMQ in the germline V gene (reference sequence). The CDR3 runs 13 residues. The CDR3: CASSLGGEETQYF. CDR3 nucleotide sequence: TGTGCCAGCAGCTTAGGAGGGGAAGAGACCCAGTACTTC.

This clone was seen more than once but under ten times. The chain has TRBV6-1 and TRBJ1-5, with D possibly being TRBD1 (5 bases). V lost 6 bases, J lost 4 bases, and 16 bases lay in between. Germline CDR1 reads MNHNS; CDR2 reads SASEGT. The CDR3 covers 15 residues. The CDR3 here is CASRGQGALNQPQHF. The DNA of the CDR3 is TGTGCCAGCAGAGGGCAAGGGGCCTTGAATCAGCCCCAGCATTTT.

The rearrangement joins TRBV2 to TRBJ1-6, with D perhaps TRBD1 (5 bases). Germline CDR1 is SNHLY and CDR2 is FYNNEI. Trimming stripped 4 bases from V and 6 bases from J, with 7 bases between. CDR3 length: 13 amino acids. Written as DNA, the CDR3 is TGTGCCAGCAGTGTTGACAGTAATTCACCCCTCCACTTT. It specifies CASSVDSNSPLHF.

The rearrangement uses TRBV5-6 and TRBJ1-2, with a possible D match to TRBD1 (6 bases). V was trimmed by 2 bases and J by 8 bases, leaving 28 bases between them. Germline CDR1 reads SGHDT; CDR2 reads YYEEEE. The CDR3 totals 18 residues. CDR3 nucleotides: TGTGCCAGCAGCTTTAGAGGGGGAAAATCTCTTTCTTCAAGGGGCTACACCTTC. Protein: CASSFRGGKSLSSRGYTF.

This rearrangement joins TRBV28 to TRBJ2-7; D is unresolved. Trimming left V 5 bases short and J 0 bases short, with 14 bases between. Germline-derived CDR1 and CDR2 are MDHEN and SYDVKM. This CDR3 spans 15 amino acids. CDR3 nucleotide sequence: TGTGCCAGCAGTCCCTCGACATTACTCTCCTACGAGCAGTACTTC. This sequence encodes CASSPSTLLSYEQYF.

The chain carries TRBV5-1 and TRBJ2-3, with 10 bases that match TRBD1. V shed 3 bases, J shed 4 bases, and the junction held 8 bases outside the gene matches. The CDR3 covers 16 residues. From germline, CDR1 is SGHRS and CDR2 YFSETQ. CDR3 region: CASSSGETGGADTQYF. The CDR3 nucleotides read TGCGCCAGCAGCTCGGGGGAGACAGGGGGCGCAGATACGCAGTATTTT. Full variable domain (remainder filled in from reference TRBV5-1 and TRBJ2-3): KAGVTQTPRYLIKTRGQQVTLSCSPISGHRSVSWYQQTPGQGLQFLFEYFSETQRNKGNFPGRFSGRQFSNSRSEMNVSTLELGDSALYLCASSSGETGGADTQYFGPGTRLTVL.

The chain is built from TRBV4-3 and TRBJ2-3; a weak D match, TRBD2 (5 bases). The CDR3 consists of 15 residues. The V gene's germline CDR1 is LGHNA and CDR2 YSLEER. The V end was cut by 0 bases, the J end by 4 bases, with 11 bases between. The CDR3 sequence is CASSQDGGRPDTQYF. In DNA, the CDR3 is TGCGCCAGCAGCCAAGATGGCGGGCGCCCAGATACGCAGTATTTT.